What follows is one T cell receptor (beta chain) and its context. Its antigen is undetermined. This specimen belongs to a study of T cell responses to AZD1222 COVID-19 vaccine. TCRdb keeps only in-frame clones here, not all; method: immunoSEQ multiplex PCR. The sample has under 150,000 clones; 85% to 95% are singletons. Second doses at about 4 or about 12 weeks were pooled. The study's findings and limits: The number of AZD1222 recipients seropositive at baseline was only five to seven.

The material sequenced was peripheral blood, taken 28 days after the second AZD1222 dose. This TCR was recovered from an adult who received the AZD1222 COVID-19 vaccine.

In nucleotides, the CDR3 is TGTGCCAGCTCACCCCCCCTTTGGGACAGGGGGATTAACACTGAAGCTTTCTTT. Protein sequence: CASSPPLWDRGINTEAFF. The rearrangement joins TRBV18 to TRBJ1-1, with 11 bases matching TRBD1. Per germline, CDR1 KGHSH and CDR2 LQKENI. V lost 3 bases to trimming and J lost 2 bases; unmatched junction nucleotides: 11. CDR3 length: 18 residues.